The source of this T cell receptor beta chain is a study of CD8+CD57+ T cells in acquired aplastic anemia. Patients chosen for sequencing had shown CD8+CD57+ cell expansion by flow cytometry. Genomic DNA provided the template from which TCR beta VDJ and CDR3 profiles were obtained. TCRdb processed the reads anew with MiXCR; each CDR3 protein has one entry. The table shows roughly 240,000 distinct CDR3 sequences, with 47% occurring only once. This CDR3 is built from 15 residues. Trimming pared 5 bases from V and 9 bases from J, leaving 23 bases between. CDR1 is DFQATT, CDR2 SNEGSKA, per germline (reference sequence).

The sequence came from a human donor with aplastic anemia. The source material was sorted CD4+, CD8+, or CD8+CD57+ T cells (not recorded which) from PBMCs. The chain combines TRBV20-1 with TRBJ2-1; the D gene is possibly TRBD2 (6 bases). The CDR3 is CSAQPTSTLSGEQFF. CDR3 in DNA: TGCAGTGCTCAACCGACTAGTACCCTTTCGGGTGAGCAGTTCTTC.